This T cell receptor beta chain was identified during a study of T cell clones after liver transplantation. Study conclusions and caveats: Low donor cell numbers restricted donor-reactive repertoire measurement in a couple of subjects.

Unstimulated PBMCs were sorted into CD3+CD4+ and CD3+CD8+ populations. The V segment lost 3 bases and the J segment 5 bases; nucleotides outside the gene matches: 5. Germline loops: CDR1 LNHDA, CDR2 SQIVND (reference sequence). The CDR3 length is 16 residues. Sequencing was performed with immunoSEQ multiplex PCR; in TCRdb, only in-frame clones are kept and a portion is missing. The sample lists roughly 97,000 clones, approximately 85% occurring once. To note about this clone: The antigen is unknown.

The source is a human donor who received a liver transplant. The genes are TRBV19 and TRBJ2-2; 11 bases match TRBD2. This sample comprised CD4+ T cells from blood, obtained before liver transplant. The CDR3 DNA reads as TGTGCCAGTAGTATCCGTAGCGGGAGGGCTACCGGGGAGCTGTTTTTT. Translation: CASSIRSGRATGELFF.